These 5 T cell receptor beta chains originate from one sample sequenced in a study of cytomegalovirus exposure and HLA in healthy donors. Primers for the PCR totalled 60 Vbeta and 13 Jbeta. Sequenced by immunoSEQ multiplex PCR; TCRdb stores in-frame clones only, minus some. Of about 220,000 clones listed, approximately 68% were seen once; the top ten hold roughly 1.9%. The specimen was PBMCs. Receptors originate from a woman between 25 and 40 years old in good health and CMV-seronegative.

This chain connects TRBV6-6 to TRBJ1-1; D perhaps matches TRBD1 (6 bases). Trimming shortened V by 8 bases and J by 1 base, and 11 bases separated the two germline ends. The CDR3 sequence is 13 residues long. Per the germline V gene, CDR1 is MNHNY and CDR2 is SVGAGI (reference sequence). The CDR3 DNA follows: TGTGCCAGCTCTCCACAGGGGAACACTGAAGCTTTCTTT. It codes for CASSPQGNTEAFF.

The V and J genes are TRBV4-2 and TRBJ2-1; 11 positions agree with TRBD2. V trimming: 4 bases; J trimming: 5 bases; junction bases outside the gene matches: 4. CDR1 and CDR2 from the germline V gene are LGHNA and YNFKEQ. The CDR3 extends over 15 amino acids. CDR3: CASSPTSGGNNEQFF. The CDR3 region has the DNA TGTGCCAGCAGCCCTACTAGCGGGGGCAACAATGAGCAGTTCTTC.

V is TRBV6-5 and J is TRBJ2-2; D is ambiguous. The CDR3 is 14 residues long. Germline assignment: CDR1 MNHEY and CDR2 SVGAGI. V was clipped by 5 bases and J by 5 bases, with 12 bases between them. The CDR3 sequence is CASSRAPDTGELFF. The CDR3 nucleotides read TGTGCCAGCAGTCGTGCCCCAGATACCGGGGAGCTGTTTTTT.

CDR3 in amino acids: CASSEAGFYGYTF. In DNA form, the CDR3 reads TGTGCCAGCAGTGAAGCAGGATTCTATGGCTACACCTTC. The V call is TRBV6-5, the J call TRBJ1-2; unclear D gene. V lost 5 bases and J 4 bases, leaving 11 bases between the germline ends. CDR3 size: 13 residues. The V gene's germline CDR1 is MNHEY and CDR2 SVGAGI.

CDR3 in amino acids: CASSGQESYEQYF. CDR3 nucleotide sequence: TGTGCCAGCAGCGGACAGGAGTCCTACGAGCAGTACTTC. The chain is built from TRBV27 and TRBJ2-7; TRBD1 agrees at 7 bases. CDR3 length: 13 amino acids. Germline V gene lookup returns CDR1 MNHEY and CDR2 SMNVEV (reference sequence). Unmatched junction bases numbered 3, after V lost 6 bases and J lost 1 base.